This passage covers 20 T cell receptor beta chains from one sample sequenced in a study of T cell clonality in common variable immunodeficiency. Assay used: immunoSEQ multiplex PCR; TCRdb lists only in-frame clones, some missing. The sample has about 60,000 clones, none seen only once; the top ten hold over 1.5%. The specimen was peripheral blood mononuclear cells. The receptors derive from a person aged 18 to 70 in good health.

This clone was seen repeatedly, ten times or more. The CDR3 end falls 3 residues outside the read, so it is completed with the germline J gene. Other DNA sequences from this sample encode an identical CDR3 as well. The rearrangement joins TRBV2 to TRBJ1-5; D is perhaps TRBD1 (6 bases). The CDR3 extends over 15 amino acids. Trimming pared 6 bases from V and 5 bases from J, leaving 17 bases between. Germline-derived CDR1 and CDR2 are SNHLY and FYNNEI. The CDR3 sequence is CASSSGTLNDQPQHF. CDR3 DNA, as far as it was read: TGTGCCAGCAGCTCCGGGACACTAAACGATCAGCCC.

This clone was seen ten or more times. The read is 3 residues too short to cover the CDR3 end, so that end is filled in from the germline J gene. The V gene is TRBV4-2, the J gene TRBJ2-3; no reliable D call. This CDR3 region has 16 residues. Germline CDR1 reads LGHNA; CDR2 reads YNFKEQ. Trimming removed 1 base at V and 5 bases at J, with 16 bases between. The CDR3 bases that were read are TGTGCCAGCAGCCAAGGATTAGGGCAGGTAGGAGATACG. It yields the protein CASSQGLGQVGDT. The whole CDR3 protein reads CASSQGLGQVGDTQYF.

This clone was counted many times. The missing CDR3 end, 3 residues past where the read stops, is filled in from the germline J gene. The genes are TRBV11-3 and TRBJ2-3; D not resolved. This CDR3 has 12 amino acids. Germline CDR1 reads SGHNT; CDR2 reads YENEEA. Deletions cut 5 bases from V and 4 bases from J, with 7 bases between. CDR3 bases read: TGTGCCAGCAGCCCAGTGGCAGATACG. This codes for CASSPVADT. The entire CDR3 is CASSPVADTQYF.

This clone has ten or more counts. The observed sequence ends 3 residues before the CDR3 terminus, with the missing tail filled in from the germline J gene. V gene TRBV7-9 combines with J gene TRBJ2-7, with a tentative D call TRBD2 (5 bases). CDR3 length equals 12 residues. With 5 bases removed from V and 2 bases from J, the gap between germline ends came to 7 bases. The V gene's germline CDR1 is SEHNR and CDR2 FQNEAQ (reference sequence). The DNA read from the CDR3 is TGTGCCAGCAGCCCGACTACCTACGAG. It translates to CASSPTTYE. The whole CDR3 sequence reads CASSPTTYEQYF.

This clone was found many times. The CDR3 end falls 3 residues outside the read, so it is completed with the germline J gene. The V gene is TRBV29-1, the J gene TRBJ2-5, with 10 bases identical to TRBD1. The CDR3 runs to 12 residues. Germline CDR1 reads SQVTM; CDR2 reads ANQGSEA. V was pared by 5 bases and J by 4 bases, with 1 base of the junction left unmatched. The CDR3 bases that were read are TGCAGCGTTTGGACAGGGGGAGAGACC. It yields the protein CSVWTGGET. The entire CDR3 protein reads CSVWTGGETQYF.

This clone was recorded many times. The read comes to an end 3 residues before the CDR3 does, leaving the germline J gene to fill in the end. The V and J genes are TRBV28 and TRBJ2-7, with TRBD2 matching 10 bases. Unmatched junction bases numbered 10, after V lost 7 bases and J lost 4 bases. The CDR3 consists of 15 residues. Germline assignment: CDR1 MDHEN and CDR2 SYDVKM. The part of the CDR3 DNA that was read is TGTGCCAGCAACGACCTAGCGGGAGAAGGGTACGAG. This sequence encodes CASNDLAGEGYE. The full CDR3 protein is CASNDLAGEGYEQYF.

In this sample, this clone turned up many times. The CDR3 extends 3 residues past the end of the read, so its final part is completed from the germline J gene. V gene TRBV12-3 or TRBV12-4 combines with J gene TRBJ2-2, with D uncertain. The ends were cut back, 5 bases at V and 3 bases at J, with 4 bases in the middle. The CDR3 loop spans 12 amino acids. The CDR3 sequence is CASSPDTGELFF. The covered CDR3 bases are TGTGCCAGCAGTCCGGACACCGGGGAG.

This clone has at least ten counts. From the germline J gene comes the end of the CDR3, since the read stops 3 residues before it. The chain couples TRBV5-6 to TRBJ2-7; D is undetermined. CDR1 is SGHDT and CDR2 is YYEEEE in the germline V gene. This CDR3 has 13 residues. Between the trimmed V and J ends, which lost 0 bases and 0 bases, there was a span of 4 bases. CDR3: CASSLGSSYEQYF. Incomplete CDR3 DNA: TGTGCCAGCAGCTTGGGTAGCTCCTACGAG.

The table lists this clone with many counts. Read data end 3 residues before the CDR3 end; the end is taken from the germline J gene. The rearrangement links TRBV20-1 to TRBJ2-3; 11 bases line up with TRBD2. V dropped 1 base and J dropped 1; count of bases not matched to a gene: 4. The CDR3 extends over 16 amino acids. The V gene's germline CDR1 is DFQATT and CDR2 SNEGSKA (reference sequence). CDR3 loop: CSARVLAGARTDTQYF. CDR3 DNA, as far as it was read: TGCAGTGCTAGAGTACTAGCGGGGGCACGCACAGATACG.

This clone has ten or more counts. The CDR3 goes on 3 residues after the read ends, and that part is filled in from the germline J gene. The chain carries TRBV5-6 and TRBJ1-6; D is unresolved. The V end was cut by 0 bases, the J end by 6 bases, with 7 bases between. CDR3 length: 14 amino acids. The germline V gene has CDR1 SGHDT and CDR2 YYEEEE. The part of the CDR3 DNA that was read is TGTGCCAGCAGCTTGGGAGGGTTTAATTCACCC. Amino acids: CASSLGGFNSP. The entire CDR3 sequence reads CASSLGGFNSPLHF.

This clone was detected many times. Partial CDR3 DNA: TGTGCCAGCAGCCCGGTGGGCGGGAGGGTGACC. Protein sequence: CASSPVGGRVT. The entire CDR3 protein is CASSPVGGRVTQYF. This rearrangement joins TRBV11-2 to TRBJ2-5; 9 positions agree with TRBD2. The read halts 3 residues ahead of the CDR3 end, with the missing end drawn from the germline J gene. CDR1 and CDR2 from the germline V gene are SGHAT and FQNNGV. V lost 5 bases to trimming and J lost 7 bases; unmatched junction nucleotides: 8. This CDR3 region has 14 residues.

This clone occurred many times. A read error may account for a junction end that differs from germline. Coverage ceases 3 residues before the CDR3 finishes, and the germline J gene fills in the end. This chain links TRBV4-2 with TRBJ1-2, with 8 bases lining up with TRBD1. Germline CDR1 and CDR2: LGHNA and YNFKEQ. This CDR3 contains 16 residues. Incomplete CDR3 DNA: TGCGCCAGCAGCCCTGGGACAGGTATAGCTAACTATGGC. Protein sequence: CASSPGTGIANYG. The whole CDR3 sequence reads CASSPGTGIANYGYTF.

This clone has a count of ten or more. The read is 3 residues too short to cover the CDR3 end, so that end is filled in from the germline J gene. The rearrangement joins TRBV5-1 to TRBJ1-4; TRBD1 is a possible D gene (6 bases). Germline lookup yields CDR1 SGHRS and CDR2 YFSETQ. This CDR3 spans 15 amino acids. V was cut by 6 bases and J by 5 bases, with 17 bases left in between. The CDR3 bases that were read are TGCGCCAGCACTTTGACAGGCTTTGAGAATGAAAAA. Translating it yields CASTLTGFENEK. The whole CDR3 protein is CASTLTGFENEKLFF.

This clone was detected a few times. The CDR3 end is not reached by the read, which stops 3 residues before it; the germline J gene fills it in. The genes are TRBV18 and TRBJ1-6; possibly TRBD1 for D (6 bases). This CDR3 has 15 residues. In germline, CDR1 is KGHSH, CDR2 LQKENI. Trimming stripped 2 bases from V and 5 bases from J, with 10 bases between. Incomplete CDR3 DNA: TGTGCCAGCTCACCATTTTCAGGGGATAATTCACCC. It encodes CASSPFSGDNSP. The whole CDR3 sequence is CASSPFSGDNSPLHF.

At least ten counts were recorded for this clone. CDR3 DNA (partial): TGTGCCATCAGCGGGGGGTCGGGCAGCATGAACACTGAA. It is translated as CAISGGSGSMNTE. The whole CDR3 protein reads CAISGGSGSMNTEAFF. This rearrangement joins TRBV10-3 to TRBJ1-1; tentatively, D is TRBD1 (5 bases). The read stops 3 residues short of the end of the CDR3; the missing end is completed from the germline J gene. The CDR3 is 16 residues long. Germline CDR1 is ENHRY and CDR2 is SYGVKD. Trimming removed 6 bases from V and 0 bases from J, with 17 bases in between.

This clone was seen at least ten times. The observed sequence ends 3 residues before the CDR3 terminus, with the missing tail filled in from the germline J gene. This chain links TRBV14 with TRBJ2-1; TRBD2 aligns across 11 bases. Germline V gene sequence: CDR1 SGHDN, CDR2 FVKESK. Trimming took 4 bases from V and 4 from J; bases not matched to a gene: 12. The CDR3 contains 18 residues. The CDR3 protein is CASSPRTRRLAGYNEQFF. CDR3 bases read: TGTGCCAGCAGCCCACGAACAAGAAGACTAGCGGGATACAATGAG. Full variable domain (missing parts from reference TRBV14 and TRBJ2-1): EAGVTQFPSHSVIEKGQTVTLRCDPISGHDNLYWYRRVMGKEIKFLLHFVKESKQDESGMPNNRFLAERTGGTYSTLKVQPAELEDSGVYFCASSPRTRRLAGYNEQFFGPGTRLTVL.

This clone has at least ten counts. The sequenced part of the CDR3 DNA is TGTGCCAGCAGCTTGGTCCAGTTCTACAATGAG. This codes for CASSLVQFYNE. The full CDR3 reads CASSLVQFYNEQFF. This rearrangement joins TRBV5-6 to TRBJ2-1; unclear D gene. The DNA ends 3 residues before the CDR3 does, and the rest of the CDR3 is filled in from the germline J gene. CDR3 length: 14 amino acids. In germline, CDR1 is SGHDT, CDR2 YYEEEE. V shed 0 bases and J shed 3 bases, with 7 bases lying between them.

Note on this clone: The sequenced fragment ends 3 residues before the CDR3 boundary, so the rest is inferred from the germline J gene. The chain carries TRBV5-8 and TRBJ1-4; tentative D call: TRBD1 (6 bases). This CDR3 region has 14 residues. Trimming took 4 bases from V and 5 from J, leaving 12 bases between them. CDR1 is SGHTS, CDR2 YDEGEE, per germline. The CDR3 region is CASSPDSRNEKLFF. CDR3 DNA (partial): TGTGCCAGCAGCCCGGACAGCCGAAATGAAAAA.

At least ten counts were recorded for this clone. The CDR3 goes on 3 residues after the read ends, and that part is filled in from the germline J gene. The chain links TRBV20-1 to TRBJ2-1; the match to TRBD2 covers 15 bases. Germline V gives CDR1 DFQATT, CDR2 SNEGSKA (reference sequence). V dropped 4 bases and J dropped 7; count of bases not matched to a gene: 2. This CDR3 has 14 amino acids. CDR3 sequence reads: CSATGTSGRNEQFF. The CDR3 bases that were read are TGCAGTGCTACCGGGACTAGCGGGAGGAATGAG.

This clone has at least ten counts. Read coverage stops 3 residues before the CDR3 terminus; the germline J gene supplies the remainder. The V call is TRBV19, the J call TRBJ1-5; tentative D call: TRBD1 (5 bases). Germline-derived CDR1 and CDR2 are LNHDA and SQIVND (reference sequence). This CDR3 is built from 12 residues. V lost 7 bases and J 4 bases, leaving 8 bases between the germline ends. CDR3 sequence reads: CASTGTNQPQHF. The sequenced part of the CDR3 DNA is TGTGCCAGTACCGGGACTAATCAGCCC.